This TCR beta chain derives from a study of T cell changes during pregnancy in multiple sclerosis. The data were produced by immunoSEQ multiplex PCR, yet TCRdb's version contains in-frame clones alone and is incomplete. The repertoire holds under 85,000 clones, approximately 92% seen once, with around 0.21% in the top ten. The CDR3 loop spans 16 amino acids. Unmatched junction bases numbered 8, after V lost 3 bases and J lost 4 bases. Germline V lookup: CDR1 GTSNPN, CDR2 SVGIG (reference sequence). The origin of this receptor is a female donor with multiple sclerosis, enrolled in a pregnancy study. This chain uses TRBV30 with TRBJ2-1; 11 bases are shared with TRBD2. The sequences come from CD4+ T cells from peripheral blood mononuclear cells, collected before pregnancy. CDR3: CAWSREASGGYNEQFF. The CDR3 region has the DNA TGTGCCTGGAGCCGGGAGGCTAGCGGGGGGTACAATGAGCAGTTCTTC.